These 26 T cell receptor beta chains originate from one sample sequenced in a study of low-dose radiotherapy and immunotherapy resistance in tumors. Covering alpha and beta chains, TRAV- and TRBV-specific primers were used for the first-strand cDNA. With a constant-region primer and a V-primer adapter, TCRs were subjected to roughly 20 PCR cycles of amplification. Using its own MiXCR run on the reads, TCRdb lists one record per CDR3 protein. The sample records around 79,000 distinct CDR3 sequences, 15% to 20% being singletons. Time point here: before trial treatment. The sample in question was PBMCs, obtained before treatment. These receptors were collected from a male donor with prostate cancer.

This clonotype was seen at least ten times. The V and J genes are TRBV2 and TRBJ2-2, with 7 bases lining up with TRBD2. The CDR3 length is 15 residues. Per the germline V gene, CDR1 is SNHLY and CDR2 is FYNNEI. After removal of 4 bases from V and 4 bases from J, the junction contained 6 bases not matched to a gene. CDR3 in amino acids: CASSVGGVVTGELFF. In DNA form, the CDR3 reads TGTGCCAGCAGTGTGGGAGGGGTTGTCACCGGGGAGCTGTTTTTT.

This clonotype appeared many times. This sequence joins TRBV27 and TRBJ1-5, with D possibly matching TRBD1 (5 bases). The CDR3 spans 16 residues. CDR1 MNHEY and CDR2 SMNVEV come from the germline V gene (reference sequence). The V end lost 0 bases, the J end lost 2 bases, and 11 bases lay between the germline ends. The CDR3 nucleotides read TGTGCCAGCAGTTTATCGGTGGGGGTCGGCAATCAGCCCCAGCATTTT. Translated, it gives CASSLSVGVGNQPQHF.

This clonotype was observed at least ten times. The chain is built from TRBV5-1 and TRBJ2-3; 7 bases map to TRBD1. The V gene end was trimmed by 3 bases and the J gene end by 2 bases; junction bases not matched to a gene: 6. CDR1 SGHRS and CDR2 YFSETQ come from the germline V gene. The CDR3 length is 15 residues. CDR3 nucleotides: TGCGCCAGCAGCTCGGGACAGATTCACACAGATACGCAGTATTTT. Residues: CASSSGQIHTDTQYF.

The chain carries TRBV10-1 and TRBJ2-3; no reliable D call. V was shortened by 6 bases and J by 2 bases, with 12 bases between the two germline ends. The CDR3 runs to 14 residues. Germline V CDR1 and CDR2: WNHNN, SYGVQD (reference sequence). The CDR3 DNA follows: TGCGCCAGCAGCCGGGTGGCGGTCACAGATACGCAGTATTTT. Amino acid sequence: CASSRVAVTDTQYF.

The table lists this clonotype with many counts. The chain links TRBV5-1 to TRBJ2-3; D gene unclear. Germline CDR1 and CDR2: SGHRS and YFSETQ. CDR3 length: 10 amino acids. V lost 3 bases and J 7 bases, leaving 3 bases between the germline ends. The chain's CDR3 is CASSWNTQYF. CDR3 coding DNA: TGCGCCAGCAGCTGGAATACGCAGTATTTT.

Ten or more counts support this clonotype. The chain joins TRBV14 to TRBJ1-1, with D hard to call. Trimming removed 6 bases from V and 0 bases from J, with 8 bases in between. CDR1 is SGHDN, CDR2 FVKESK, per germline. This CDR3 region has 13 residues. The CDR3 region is CASRFNMNTEAFF. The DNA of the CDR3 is TGTGCCAGCAGATTTAACATGAACACTGAAGCTTTCTTT.

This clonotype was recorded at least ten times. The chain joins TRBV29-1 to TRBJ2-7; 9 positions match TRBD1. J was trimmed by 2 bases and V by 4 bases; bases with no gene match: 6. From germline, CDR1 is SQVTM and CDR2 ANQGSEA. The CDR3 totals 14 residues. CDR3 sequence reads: CSVVWDRATYEQYF. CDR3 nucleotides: TGCAGCGTTGTCTGGGACAGGGCTACCTACGAGCAGTACTTC.

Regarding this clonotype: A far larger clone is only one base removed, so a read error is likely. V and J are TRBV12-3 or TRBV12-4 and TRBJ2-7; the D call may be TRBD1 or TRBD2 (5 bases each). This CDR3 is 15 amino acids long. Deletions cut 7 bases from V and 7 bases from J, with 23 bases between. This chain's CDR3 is CASKTGTVSGFEQYF. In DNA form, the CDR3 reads TGTGCCAGCAAAACCGGGACGGTCTCGGGGTTTGAGCAGTACTTC.

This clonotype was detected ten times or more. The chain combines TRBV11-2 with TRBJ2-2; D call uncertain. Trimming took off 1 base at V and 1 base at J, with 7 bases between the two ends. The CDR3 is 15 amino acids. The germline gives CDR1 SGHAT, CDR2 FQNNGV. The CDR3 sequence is CASSLGLRNTGELFF. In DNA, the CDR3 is TGTGCCAGCAGCTTAGGACTGAGGAACACCGGGGAGCTGTTTTTT. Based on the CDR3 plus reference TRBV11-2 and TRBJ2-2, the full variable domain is EAGVAQSPRYKIIEKRQSVAFWCNPISGHATLYWYQQILGQGPKLLIQFQNNGVVDDSQLPKDRFSAERLKGVDSTLKIQPAKLEDSAVYLCASSLGLRNTGELFFGEGSRLTVL.

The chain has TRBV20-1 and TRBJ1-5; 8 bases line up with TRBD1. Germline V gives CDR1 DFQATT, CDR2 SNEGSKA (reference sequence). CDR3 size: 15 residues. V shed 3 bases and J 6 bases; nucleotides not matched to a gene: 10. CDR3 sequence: CSASGGRGLAQPQHF. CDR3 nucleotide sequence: TGCAGTGCTAGCGGGGGCAGGGGGCTGGCTCAGCCCCAGCATTTT.

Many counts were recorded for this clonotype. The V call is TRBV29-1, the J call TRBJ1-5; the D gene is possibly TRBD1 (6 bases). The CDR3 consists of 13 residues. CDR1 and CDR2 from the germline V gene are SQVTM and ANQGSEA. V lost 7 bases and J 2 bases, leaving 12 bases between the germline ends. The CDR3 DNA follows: TGCAGCGCCCGCGAGGGGGGCAATCAGCCCCAGCATTTT. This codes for CSAREGGNQPQHF. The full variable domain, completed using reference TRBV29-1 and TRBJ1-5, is SAVISQKPSRDICQRGTSLTIQCQVDSQVTMMFWYRQQPGQSLTLIATANQGSEATYESGFVIDKFPISRPNLTFSTLTVSNMSPEDSSIYLCSAREGGNQPQHFGDGTRLSIL.

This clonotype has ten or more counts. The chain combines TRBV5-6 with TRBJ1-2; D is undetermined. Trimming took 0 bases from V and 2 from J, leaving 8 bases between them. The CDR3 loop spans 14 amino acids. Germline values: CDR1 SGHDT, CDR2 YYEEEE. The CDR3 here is CASSLESWNYGYTF. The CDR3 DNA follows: TGTGCCAGCAGCTTGGAATCATGGAACTATGGCTACACCTTC.

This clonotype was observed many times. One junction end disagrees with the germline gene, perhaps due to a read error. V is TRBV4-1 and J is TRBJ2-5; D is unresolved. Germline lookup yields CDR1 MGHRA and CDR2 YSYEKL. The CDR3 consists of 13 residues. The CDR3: CASSQILREAQYF. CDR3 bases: TGCGCCAGCAGCCAGATCCTTAGAGAGGCCCAGTACTTC.

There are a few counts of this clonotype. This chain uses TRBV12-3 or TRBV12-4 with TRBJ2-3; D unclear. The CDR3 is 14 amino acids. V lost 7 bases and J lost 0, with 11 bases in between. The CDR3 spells CASTFGVSTDTQYF. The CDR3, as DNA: TGTGCCAGCACTTTTGGCGTTAGCACAGATACGCAGTATTTT.

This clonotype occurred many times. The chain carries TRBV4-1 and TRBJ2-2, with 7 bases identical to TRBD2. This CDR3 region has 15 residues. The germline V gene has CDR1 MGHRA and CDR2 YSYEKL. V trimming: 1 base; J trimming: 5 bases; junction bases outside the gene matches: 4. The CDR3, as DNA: TGCGCCAGCAGCCAAGCCGGGACTATAACCGGGGAGCTGTTTTTT. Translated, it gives CASSQAGTITGELFF.

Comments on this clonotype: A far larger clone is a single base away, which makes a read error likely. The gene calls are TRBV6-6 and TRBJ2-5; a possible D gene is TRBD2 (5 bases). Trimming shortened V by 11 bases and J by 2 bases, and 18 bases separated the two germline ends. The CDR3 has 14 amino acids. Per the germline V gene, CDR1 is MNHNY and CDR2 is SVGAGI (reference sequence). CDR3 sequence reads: CACIISGNQETQYF. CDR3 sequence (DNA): TGTGCCTGCATCATCAGCGGAAATCAAGAGACCCAGTACTTC.

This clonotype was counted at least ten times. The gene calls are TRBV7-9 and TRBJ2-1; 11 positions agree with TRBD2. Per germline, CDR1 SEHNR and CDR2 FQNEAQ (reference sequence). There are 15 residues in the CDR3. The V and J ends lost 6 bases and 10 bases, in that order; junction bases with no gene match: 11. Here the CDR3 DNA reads TGTGCCAGCAGTTATAGCGGGAGGGCATCGGAAGAGCAGTTCTTC. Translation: CASSYSGRASEEQFF.

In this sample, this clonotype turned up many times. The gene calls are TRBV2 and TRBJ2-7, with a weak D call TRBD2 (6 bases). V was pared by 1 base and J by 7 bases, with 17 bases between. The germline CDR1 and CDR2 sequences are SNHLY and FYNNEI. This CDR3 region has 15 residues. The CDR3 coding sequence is TGTGCCAGCAGTGAAGTAGAAGGACTACGTGGGGAGCAGTACTTC. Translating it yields CASSEVEGLRGEQYF.

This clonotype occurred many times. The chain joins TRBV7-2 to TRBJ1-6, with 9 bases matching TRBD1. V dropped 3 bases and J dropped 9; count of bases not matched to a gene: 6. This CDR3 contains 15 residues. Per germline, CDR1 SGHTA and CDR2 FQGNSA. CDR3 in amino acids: CASSFLGTGLSPLHF. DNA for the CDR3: TGTGCCAGCAGCTTTCTAGGGACAGGGCTTTCACCCCTCCACTTT.

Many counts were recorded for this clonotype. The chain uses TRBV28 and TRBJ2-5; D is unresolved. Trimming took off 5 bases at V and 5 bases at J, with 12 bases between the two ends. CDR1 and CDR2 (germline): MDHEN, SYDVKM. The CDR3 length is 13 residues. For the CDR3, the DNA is TGTGCCAGCAGTCAAAACCGGTGGGAGACCCAGTACTTC. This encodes CASSQNRWETQYF.

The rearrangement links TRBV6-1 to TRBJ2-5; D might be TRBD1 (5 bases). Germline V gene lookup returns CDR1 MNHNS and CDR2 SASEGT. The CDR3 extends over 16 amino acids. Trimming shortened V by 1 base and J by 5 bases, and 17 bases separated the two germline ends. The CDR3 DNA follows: TGTGCCAGCAGTGAAGTCCCTGTTGGGGCCCTGGAGACCCAGTACTTC. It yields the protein CASSEVPVGALETQYF.

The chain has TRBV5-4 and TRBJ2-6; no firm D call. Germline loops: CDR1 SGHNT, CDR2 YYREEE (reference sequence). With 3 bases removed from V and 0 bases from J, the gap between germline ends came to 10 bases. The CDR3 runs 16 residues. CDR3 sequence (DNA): TGTGCCAGCAGCTGGGAAGGAGTCTCTGGGGCCAACGTCCTGACTTTC. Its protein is CASSWEGVSGANVLTF.

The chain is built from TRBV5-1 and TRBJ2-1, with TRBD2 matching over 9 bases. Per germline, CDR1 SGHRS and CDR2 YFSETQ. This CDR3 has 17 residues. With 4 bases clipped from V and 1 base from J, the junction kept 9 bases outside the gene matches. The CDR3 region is CASSTRAAGGSYNEQFF. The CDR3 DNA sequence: TGCGCCAGCAGCACACGGGCGGCGGGGGGGTCCTACAATGAGCAGTTCTTC.

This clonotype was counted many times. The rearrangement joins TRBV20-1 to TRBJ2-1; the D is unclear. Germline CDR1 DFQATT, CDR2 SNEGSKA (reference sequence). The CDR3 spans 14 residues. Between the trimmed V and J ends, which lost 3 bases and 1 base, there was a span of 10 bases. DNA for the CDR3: TGCAGTGCTAGTGGGGAAAGTTCCTACAATGAGCAGTTCTTC. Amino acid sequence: CSASGESSYNEQFF.

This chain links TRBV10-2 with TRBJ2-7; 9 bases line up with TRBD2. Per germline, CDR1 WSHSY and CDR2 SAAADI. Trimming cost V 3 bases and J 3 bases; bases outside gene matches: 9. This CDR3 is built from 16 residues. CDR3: CASSDTLAGFLYEQYF. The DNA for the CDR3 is TGCGCCAGCAGTGATACGCTAGCGGGATTTCTCTACGAGCAGTACTTC.

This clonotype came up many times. The CDR3 is CASSHRGFVNQPQHF. DNA for the CDR3: TGTGCCAGCAGCCACAGGGGGTTCGTCAATCAGCCCCAGCATTTT. The J gene is TRBJ1-5, the V gene TRBV6-2 or TRBV6-3; TRBD1 matches at 8 bases. The V gene's germline CDR1 is MNHEY and CDR2 SVGEGT. The CDR3 spans 15 residues. The V gene end was trimmed by 6 bases and the J gene end by 3 bases; junction bases not matched to a gene: 7.